This TCR beta chain was obtained from a study of CD8+ T cells in alopecia areata. On the study more broadly: The investigators scored severity in treated patients by the percentage of affected scalp area. General study points: Given one nonresponder, whether baseline CD8+ expansion relates to response remains uncertain.

Following extraction, RNA underwent reverse transcription to cDNA, which served as the sequencing template. Data came from immunoSEQ multiplex PCR; TCRdb stores just in-frame clones and leaves some out. The data show 200,000 or so clones, 55% to 70% seen once. In the case of this clone: Antigen unknown.

Germline CDR1 is MNHEY and CDR2 is SVGAGI. Losses at the gene ends were 5 bases for V and 0 bases for J; bases not matched to a gene: 3. This CDR3 is 15 amino acids long. Treatment meaning: oral pan-JAK inhibitor, 5-10 mg twice daily. This chain links TRBV6-5 with TRBJ2-5; 10 nucleotides agree with TRBD1. The sample consisted of CD4+ T cells sorted from blood, taken at week 24, from a patient treated with tofacitinib. This TCR was recovered from a human donor with alopecia areata. Here the CDR3 DNA reads TGTGCCAGCAGTCCCGGGACAGGGGACCAAGAGACCCAGTACTTC. This sequence encodes CASSPGTGDQETQYF.